These 7 T cell receptor beta chains were sequenced from one sample in a study of OX40 agonist ivuxolimab in advanced cancers. Only in-frame clones appear in the TCRdb table, and some are missing; sequencing was by immunoSEQ multiplex PCR. The table records some 45,000 clones, roughly 93% of them present only once. The sequenced sample was CD4+ or CD8+ T cells sorted from blood, obtained in a trial of the OX40 agonist ivuxolimab. The receptors derive from an adult with an advanced solid tumor such as melanoma, head and neck, liver or kidney cancer.

J is TRBJ2-7 and V is TRBV11-3, with 10 bases aligning to TRBD2. Germline lookup yields CDR1 SGHNT and CDR2 YENEEA. The J segment lost 4 bases and the V segment lost 1 base, leaving 7 bases of the junction unmatched. This CDR3 spans 16 amino acids. DNA of the CDR3: TGTGCCAGCAGCTTAGGCGGGGCTAGCGGGAGTTACGAGCAGTACTTC. Translated, it gives CASSLGGASGSYEQYF. Full variable domain (missing parts from reference TRBV11-3 and TRBJ2-7): EAGVVQSPRYKIIEKKQPVAFWCNPISGHNTLYWYLQNLGQGPELLIRYENEEAVDDSQLPKDRFSAERLKGVDSTLKIQPAELGDSAVYLCASSLGGASGSYEQYFGPGTRLTVT.

The chain links TRBV19 to TRBJ2-1; 7 bases are a match to TRBD2. V shed 4 bases and J 9 bases; nucleotides not matched to a gene: 12. The germline V gene has CDR1 LNHDA and CDR2 SQIVND (reference sequence). This CDR3 region has 15 residues. CDR3 DNA sequence: TGTGCCAGTAGTACTTGGACTAGAGGACTGCTTGAGCAGTTCTTC. The encoded protein is CASSTWTRGLLEQFF.

V is TRBV4-1 and J is TRBJ1-2; D is unresolved. The V gene lost 0 bases and the J gene lost 1 base, with 12 bases spanning the gap. Germline lookup yields CDR1 MGHRA and CDR2 YSYEKL. The CDR3 sequence is 16 residues long. Here the CDR3 reads CASSQDPRTVNYGYTF. DNA for the CDR3: TGCGCCAGCAGCCAAGACCCTCGGACGGTTAACTATGGCTACACCTTC.

This clone was seen only once. The V and J genes are TRBV11-1 and TRBJ2-5; 10 bases match TRBD2. V shed 3 bases, J shed 1 base, and the junction held 5 bases outside the gene matches. The CDR3 extends over 16 amino acids. Germline CDR1 reads SGHAT; CDR2 reads FQDESV (reference sequence). CDR3 nucleotide sequence: TGTGCCAGCAGCTTCCTAGCGGGGGACAGCCAAGAGACCCAGTACTTC. Translation gives CASSFLAGDSQETQYF.

This clone was counted a single time. The rearrangement uses TRBV28 and TRBJ1-5; D may be TRBD1 (5 bases). CDR3 length equals 15 residues. In germline, CDR1 is MDHEN, CDR2 SYDVKM. V was trimmed by 8 bases and J by 0 bases, leaving 14 bases between them. The CDR3 reads CASGGGDVSNQPQHF. The CDR3 region has the DNA TGTGCCAGCGGGGGGGGAGACGTTAGCAATCAGCCCCAGCATTTT.

This clone was detected a few times. This chain uses TRBV19 with TRBJ1-2; the D gene is possibly TRBD1 (5 bases). The CDR3 totals 13 residues. In germline, CDR1 is LNHDA, CDR2 SQIVND (reference sequence). The V end was cut by 5 bases, the J end by 3 bases, with 10 bases between. The CDR3 spells CASSHRSYYGYTF. CDR3 nucleotides: TGTGCCAGTAGTCACAGGTCTTACTATGGCTACACCTTC.

This chain uses TRBV6-5 with TRBJ1-2; TRBD1 might be the D (6 bases). The germline V gene encodes CDR1 MNHEY and CDR2 SVGAGI. The CDR3 runs to 15 residues. The V and J ends lost 2 bases and 5 bases respectively, with 15 bases between them. CDR3 amino acids: CASSYGPGASYGYTF. As DNA, the CDR3 is TGTGCCAGCAGTTACGGGCCAGGGGCAAGTTATGGCTACACCTTC.